These T cell receptor beta chains were read from a single sample in a study of human T cells and chemical hapten exposure. A single record per CDR3 protein comes from TCRdb applying MiXCR to the RACE reads. The table has approximately 400,000 distinct CDR3 sequences, nearly 5% seen once. The sequences come from whole blood, collected in connection with sensitization to the hapten diphenylcyclopropenone (DPC). These receptors originate from a woman aged 50 to 65 with alopecia areata. Some clones in this sample may be carry-over from other donors' samples. CDR3s include the opening cysteine and the closing phenylalanine or tryptophan. The D gene is left open where the match is weak. Part of the rows lack a size; the others show once, few, many or a class for expanded clones.

V: TRBV25-1
D: TRBD1
size: NA
J: TRBJ2-7
DNA: TGTGCCAGCGTGTGGGGGACAGGGGGGGAGCACTACGAGCGTAGGGAGCAGTACTTC
CDR3: CASVWGTGGEHYERREQYF

V: TRBV12-3/TRBV12-4
D: NA
size: many
J: TRBJ2-7
DNA: TGTGCCAGCAGTTTAGGGGTAAGGAACGAGCAGTACTTC
CDR3: CASSLGVRNEQYF

V: TRBV11-2
D: TRBD2
size: NA
J: TRBJ2-1
DNA: TGTGCCAGCAGCTTCGCACTAGCGGGATCCTACAATGAGCAGTTCTTC
CDR3: CASSFALAGSYNEQFF

V: TRBV29-1
D: TRBD1
size: many
J: TRBJ2-2
DNA: TGCAGCGTTGAAACCGGGACAGGTTTTAACACCGGGGAGCTGTTTTTT
CDR3: CSVETGTGFNTGELFF

V: TRBV18
D: NA
size: few
J: TRBJ2-1
DNA: TGTGCCAGCTCACCACCCCTGGGAACGGGCAATGAGCAGTTCTTC
CDR3: CASSPPLGTGNEQFF

V: TRBV5-1
D: NA
size: few
J: TRBJ1-5
DNA: TGCGCCAGCAGCTTGGCAGGACGTGGCAATCAGCCCCAGCATTTT
CDR3: CASSLAGRGNQPQHF

V: TRBV7-9
D: NA
size: many
J: TRBJ2-1
DNA: TGTGCCAGCAGCCCCCAATACAATGAGCAGTTCTTC
CDR3: CASSPQYNEQFF

V: TRBV15
D: NA
size: few
J: TRBJ1-6
DNA: TGTGCCACCAGCACCGAAGTGCTTTGGACAGATTATAATTCACCCCTCCACTTT
CDR3: CATSTEVLWTDYNSPLHF

V: TRBV3-1
D: NA
size: NA
J: TRBJ1-3
DNA: TGTGCCAGCAGCCAAGAAGGGAGTAGAAACACCATATATTTT
CDR3: CASSQEGSRNTIYF

V: TRBV11-2
D: TRBD2
size: NA
J: TRBJ2-1
DNA: TGTGCCAGCAGCGCCCGACTAGCGGGGGGCCGAGGGAATGAGCAGTTCTTC
CDR3: CASSARLAGGRGNEQFF

V: TRBV14
D: TRBD1
size: many
J: TRBJ2-7
DNA: TGTGCCAGCAGCCTCCGGACAGGGTACTACGAGCAGTACTTC
CDR3: CASSLRTGYYEQYF

V: TRBV20-1
D: TRBD2
size: NA
J: TRBJ2-1
DNA: TGCAGTGCTAGAGAAGGTAGCGGGAGAATAAATGAGCAGTTCTTC
CDR3: CSAREGSGRINEQFF

V: TRBV25-1
D: TRBD2
size: few
J: TRBJ2-1
DNA: TGTGCCAGCAGCCGGCCCTCTAGCGGGCCCAATGAGCAGTTCTTC
CDR3: CASSRPSSGPNEQFF

V: TRBV6-2/TRBV6-3
D: NA
size: many
J: TRBJ2-7
DNA: TGTGCCAGCAGTTACGGAGCCAGGCCTAGCTCCTACGAGCAGTACTTC
CDR3: CASSYGARPSSYEQYF

V: TRBV11-2
D: TRBD1
size: NA
J: TRBJ1-6
DNA: TGTGCCAGCACCGGAGGACAGGGGAACGATTCACCCCTCCACTTT
CDR3: CASTGGQGNDSPLHF

V: TRBV5-4
D: TRBD2
size: many
J: TRBJ2-2
DNA: TGTGCCAGCAGCTTTAGCGGGAGGGGCGACACCGGGGAGCTGTTTTTT
CDR3: CASSFSGRGDTGELFF

V: TRBV18
D: NA
size: many
J: TRBJ1-2
DNA: TGTGCCAGCTCACCAATGGCGGTTAGGGGGGCTACTGGCTACACCTTC
CDR3: CASSPMAVRGATGYTF